A selection of T cell receptor beta chains follows, all from one sample in a study of ipilimumab plus nivolumab after autologous stem cell transplantation. Sequenced by immunoSEQ multiplex PCR; TCRdb stores in-frame clones only, minus some. The data show roughly 45,000 clones, about 88% seen once. The input for sequencing was PBMCs, taken in a trial of ipilimumab plus nivolumab as post-transplant consolidation. The receptors come from a male donor with multiple myeloma. The CDR3 runs from the conserved cysteine through the conserved F or W. D genes are given only for firm matches. Size is stated for part of the rows, as once, few or many counts, or as a class when the clone is expanded.

j_gene,abundance,d_gene,v_gene,CDR3nt,CDR3aa
TRBJ2-5,NA,NA,TRBV7-2,TGTGCCAGCAGCCAGAATAGGGAGACCCAGTACTTC,CASSQNRETQYF
TRBJ1-2,NA,TRBD1,TRBV18,TGTGCCAGCTCAGAGGGGACAGCCTACCTTAACTATGGCTACACCTTC,CASSEGTAYLNYGYTF
TRBJ2-7,NA,TRBD1,TRBV29-1,TGCAGCGTTGTGCAGGGGGCGCAGTACGAGCAGTACTTC,CSVVQGAQYEQYF
TRBJ1-2,NA,NA,TRBV4-1,TGCGCCAGCAGCCAAGGGGGTACTGATTTGAGCTATGGCTACACCTTC,CASSQGGTDLSYGYTF
TRBJ2-7,NA,TRBD1,TRBV28,TGTGCCAGCAGTTTAGTTAGACAGGGTATCCACGAGCAGTACTTC,CASSLVRQGIHEQYF
TRBJ2-7,few,NA,TRBV2,TGTGCCAGCAGTCCCTCGGAGGGGCGGGAGCAGTACTTC,CASSPSEGREQYF
TRBJ2-5,NA,TRBD2,TRBV30,TGTGCCTGGAGTCAGGGAGGGGCCGGGTTAAAGCAAGAGACCCAGTACTTC,CAWSQGGAGLKQETQYF
TRBJ2-2,NA,TRBD2,TRBV29-1,TGCAGCGTCGCCGTTGCGGGAGGTACCGGGGAGCTGTTTTTT,CSVAVAGGTGELFF
TRBJ1-5,few,TRBD1,TRBV4-2,TGTGCCAGCAGCCACGACAGGGATAGCAATCAGCCCCAGCATTTT,CASSHDRDSNQPQHF
TRBJ2-7,NA,TRBD2,TRBV27,TGTGCCAGCAGTTCGAACTTAGCGGGGGGGCAATTCTTTGAGCAGTACTTC,CASSSNLAGGQFFEQYF
TRBJ2-3,NA,TRBD2,TRBV7-9,TGTGCCAGCAGACCCGGGACTAGCGGGGGGGCTCCAGATACGCAGTATTTT,CASRPGTSGGAPDTQYF
TRBJ2-1,NA,TRBD2,TRBV5-4,TGTGCCAGCAGCTTACTAGCGGGATCTGGAGGGAATGAGCAGTTCTTC,CASSLLAGSGGNEQFF
TRBJ2-7,NA,NA,TRBV2,TGTGCCAGCATCTCAGAAGGGCGGTCGTACGAGCAGTACTTC,CASISEGRSYEQYF
TRBJ1-4,NA,TRBD1,TRBV27,TGTGCCAGCAGTTTAACTATCCAGGGGGCTGGTAATGAAAAACTGTTTTTT,CASSLTIQGAGNEKLFF
TRBJ1-5,once,NA,TRBV28,TGTGCCAGCAGCTCCCCGGACTCGAGGTCTCAGCCCCAGCATTTT,CASSSPDSRSQPQHF
TRBJ1-2,NA,NA,TRBV10-3,TGTGCCGTCTACACCCCCTTCCGGGCGGATCACGGCTACACCTTC,CAVYTPFRADHGYTF
TRBJ2-7,NA,TRBD2,TRBV5-1,TGCGCCAGCAGCCCCGGGACTAGCCTGATTGGGGAGCAGTACTTC,CASSPGTSLIGEQYF
TRBJ1-5,NA,TRBD1,TRBV6-5,TGTGCCAGCACCCCCGGACAGGGGGATCAGCCCCAGCATTTT,CASTPGQGDQPQHF